This T cell receptor beta chain appears in the sequencing data of a study of cytomegalovirus exposure and HLA in healthy donors. Overall study results and limits: Subsequent analysis revealed that first-cohort TCR clusters tended to co-occur in the 120 or so validation repertoires. Rarity marked most TCR sequences, yet some public TCRs occurred in many donors. Among TCR beta chains, those listed as cytomegalovirus-associated numbered under 200. The classifier, whose performance was assessed in both the original and validation cohorts, reportedly diagnosed cytomegalovirus status with high specificity and sensitivity.

The length of the CDR3 is 17 residues. Clones were sequenced by immunoSEQ multiplex PCR, and TCRdb holds only the in-frame ones, with some missing. The repertoire holds under 95,000 clones, with 94% as singletons. On this clone itself: The antigen remains undetermined.

The TCR sequence derives from a woman in her late teens or twenties in good health and CMV-seronegative. The rearrangement uses TRBV21-1 and TRBJ2-7; the DNA was not used to check the table's D call, TRBD2. TRBV21-1 is a recognized pseudogene. Sample: PBMCs. CDR3 bases: TGTGCCAGCACCACTCCCGTCAAGCGGAGGAGCTCCTACGAGCAGTACTTC. Its translation is CASTTPVKRRSSYEQYF.